This entry lists 25 T cell receptor beta chains sequenced from one sample in a study of blood T cell repertoires in COVID-19. Clones were read by immunoSEQ multiplex PCR, and TCRdb kept only the in-frame ones, dropping some. The sample consists of nearly 55,000 clones, about 82% of them appearing once. Sequenced: peripheral blood. The receptors originated from a man between 65 and 85 years old with active COVID-19.

V and J are TRBV20-1 and TRBJ2-2; D remains ambiguous. The length of the CDR3 is 12 residues. Per the germline V gene, CDR1 is DFQATT and CDR2 is SNEGSKA (reference sequence). V lost 3 bases and J lost 6, with 8 bases in between. The CDR3 spells CSASAEPGELFF. The DNA for the CDR3 is TGCAGTGCTAGTGCCGAGCCCGGGGAGCTGTTTTTT.

The chain has TRBV3-1 (or the pseudogene TRBV3-2) and TRBJ2-1; TRBD2 aligns across 8 bases. Germline CDR1 LGHDT, CDR2 YNNKEL (reference sequence). The junction had 4 bases not matched to a gene; V was cut back by 1 base and J by 11 bases. The CDR3 loop spans 13 amino acids. DNA for the CDR3: TGTGCCAGCAGCCAAGCCGGGGGGGGTAAGCAGTTCTTC. It translates to CASSQAGGGKQFF.

The chain uses TRBV5-1 and TRBJ2-5; 8 bases line up with TRBD1. This CDR3 is 13 amino acids long. The trim removed 0 bases at V and 5 bases at J, leaving 0 bases unmatched. Germline CDR1 is SGHRS and CDR2 is YFSETQ. DNA for the CDR3: TGCGCCAGCAGCTTGGACAGGGGGGAGACCCAGTACTTC. This sequence encodes CASSLDRGETQYF.

The rearrangement uses TRBV6-4 and TRBJ2-5; unclear D gene. The V end was cut by 4 bases, the J end by 1 base, with 7 bases between. The CDR3 runs 13 residues. Germline assignment: CDR1 MRHNA and CDR2 SNTAGT. CDR3 in DNA: TGTGCCAGCAGTGTGACACCCCAAGAGACCCAGTACTTC. Residues: CASSVTPQETQYF.

This chain links TRBV5-1 with TRBJ1-5; 8 nucleotides line up with TRBD1. Trimming removed 2 bases from V and 2 bases from J; junction bases left unmatched: 3. Germline CDR1 SGHRS, CDR2 YFSETQ. The length of the CDR3 is 15 residues. The CDR3 DNA reads TGCGCCAGCAGCTTACAGGGGGGGGGCAATCAGCCCCAGCATTTT. It encodes CASSLQGGGNQPQHF.

The chain couples TRBV5-4 to TRBJ2-5, with 8 nucleotides matching TRBD2. The CDR3 is 16 residues long. The germline CDR1 and CDR2 sequences are SGHNT and YYREEE (reference sequence). Trimming cost V 7 bases and J 5 bases; bases outside gene matches: 16. CDR3 sequence reads: CASGPSGGDRRETQYF. In DNA form, the CDR3 reads TGTGCCAGCGGCCCCTCGGGAGGGGATCGGCGGGAGACCCAGTACTTC.

This chain links TRBV9 with TRBJ2-1; D not resolved. CDR1 and CDR2 from the germline V gene are SGDLS and YYNGEE. V was cut by 0 bases and J by 2 bases, with 9 bases left in between. CDR3 length: 15 amino acids. The CDR3 region has the DNA TGTGCCAGCAGCGTAGGAGGTGAAACCTACAATGAGCAGTTCTTC. This translates into CASSVGGETYNEQFF.

The table lists this clone with a count of one. This chain links TRBV19 with TRBJ2-1; 9 nucleotides align to TRBD1. This CDR3 contains 15 residues. The ends lost 6 bases at V and 6 bases at J; junction bases unmatched: 9. The germline CDR1 and CDR2 sequences are LNHDA and SQIVND (reference sequence). For the CDR3, the DNA is TGTGCCAGTAGCCGCAGGACAGGGGAGGCCAATGAGCAGTTCTTC. This gives the protein CASSRRTGEANEQFF.

The V and J genes are TRBV15 and TRBJ1-6; the match to TRBD1 covers 8 bases. Germline CDR1 and CDR2: LNHNV and YYDKDF (reference sequence). V shed 1 base, J shed 9 bases, and the junction held 8 bases outside the gene matches. The CDR3 length is 16 residues. For the CDR3, the DNA is TGTGCCACCAGCAGAGGAGACAGGGGCCGGAGTTCACCCCTCCACTTT. Translating it yields CATSRGDRGRSSPLHF.

This clone was seen at least ten times. The V gene is TRBV6-4, the J gene TRBJ1-2; D gene uncertain. This CDR3 comprises 13 residues. Per the germline V gene, CDR1 is MRHNA and CDR2 is SNTAGT. The V gene lost 4 bases and the J gene lost 8 bases, with 14 bases spanning the gap. CDR3 amino acids: CASSVYPGEGYTF. The DNA of the CDR3 is TGTGCCAGCAGTGTCTACCCCGGGGAGGGCTACACCTTC.

The chain employs TRBV4-3 and TRBJ2-3; D is uncertain. The CDR3 extends over 15 amino acids. CDR1 LGHNA and CDR2 YSLEER come from the germline V gene. Trimming pared 0 bases from V and 3 bases from J, leaving 10 bases between. This CDR3 is CASSQEGGETDTQYF. The CDR3 nucleotides read TGCGCCAGCAGCCAAGAGGGTGGAGAGACAGATACGCAGTATTTT.

This sequence joins TRBV3-1 (or the pseudogene TRBV3-2) and TRBJ2-1; 8 bases agree with TRBD2. With V trimmed by 0 bases and J by 10 bases, 8 bases remained unmatched. CDR1 is LGHDT and CDR2 is YNNKEL in the germline V gene (reference sequence). The CDR3 sequence is 15 residues long. This CDR3 reads CASSQELAALGEQFF. CDR3 nucleotide sequence: TGTGCCAGCAGCCAAGAACTAGCGGCGCTGGGGGAGCAGTTCTTC.

The chain recombines TRBV11-2 with TRBJ1-1; 7 positions agree with TRBD1. CDR1 and CDR2 (germline): SGHAT, FQNNGV. The CDR3 extends over 16 amino acids. The trim removed 1 base at V and 0 bases at J, leaving 5 bases unmatched. The DNA for the CDR3 is TGTGCCAGCAGCTTAGTTGGAGGGGGCCTGAACACTGAAGCTTTCTTT. Translated, it gives CASSLVGGGLNTEAFF.

This chain uses TRBV5-5 with TRBJ1-2; D unclear. Trimming removed 4 bases at V and 6 bases at J, with 13 bases between. This CDR3 region has 13 residues. Germline V CDR1 and CDR2: SGHKS, YYEKEE (reference sequence). This CDR3 is CASSPTPEDGYTF. The DNA for the CDR3 is TGTGCCAGCAGCCCTACCCCCGAGGATGGCTACACCTTC.

The genes are TRBV19 and TRBJ1-2; the D is unclear. From germline, CDR1 is LNHDA and CDR2 SQIVND (reference sequence). There are 11 residues in the CDR3. Trimming removed 7 bases at V and 8 bases at J, with 11 bases between. The CDR3 loop reads CASISGRGYTF. The CDR3 region has the DNA TGTGCCAGTATATCAGGTCGGGGCTACACCTTC.

The chain couples TRBV5-1 to TRBJ2-7; 7 bases map to TRBD2. CDR1 and CDR2 (germline): SGHRS, YFSETQ. This CDR3 has 11 residues. J gave up 7 bases and V 7 bases, and 5 bases lay outside the gene matches. The CDR3 region has the DNA TGCGCCAGCCGGGGGGAGGTTGAGCAGTACTTC. As protein: CASRGEVEQYF.

The gene calls are TRBV19 and TRBJ1-5; perhaps TRBD1 as D (5 bases). Germline V gene data show CDR1 as LNHDA and CDR2 as SQIVND (reference sequence). The CDR3 runs 15 residues. V shed 11 bases and J shed 0 bases, with 17 bases lying between them. CDR3 in DNA: TGTGCCTGCGCTCCGGGACTGAATAGCAATCAGCCCCAGCATTTT. As protein: CACAPGLNSNQPQHF.

The chain couples TRBV4-2 to TRBJ1-5; D is ambiguous. V lost 0 bases and J 9 bases, leaving 9 bases between the germline ends. CDR3 length: 13 residues. Germline CDR1 LGHNA, CDR2 YNFKEQ. CDR3 DNA: TGTGCCAGCAGCCAAGATAGAGGAGTGCCCCAGCATTTT. Encoded protein: CASSQDRGVPQHF.

In its sample, this clone was seen many times. The V call is TRBV5-4, the J call TRBJ1-2; TRBD1 is a possible D gene (6 bases). V lost 0 bases to trimming and J lost 7 bases, with 13 bases between them. Germline assignment: CDR1 SGHNT and CDR2 YYREEE (reference sequence). The CDR3 has 14 amino acids. The CDR3 region has the DNA TGTGCCAGCAGCTTGGATATACAGGGTTCTGGCTACACCTTC. Translating gives CASSLDIQGSGYTF.

The chain employs TRBV7-9 and TRBJ2-5; a possible D gene is TRBD2 (6 bases). Trimming took 1 base from V and 6 from J, leaving 15 bases between them. The CDR3 loop spans 15 amino acids. The V gene's germline CDR1 is SEHNR and CDR2 FQNEAQ (reference sequence). The CDR3 DNA is TGTGCCAGCAGCTTAGGGCTAGCGACGTCCCAGACCCAGTACTTC. This gives the protein CASSLGLATSQTQYF.

V gene TRBV11-3 combines with J gene TRBJ1-2; the D gene is possibly TRBD1 (5 bases). This CDR3 is built from 15 residues. V shed 5 bases and J shed 2 bases, with 15 bases lying between them. Germline values: CDR1 SGHNT, CDR2 YENEEA. The CDR3 bases are TGTGCCAGCAGCCCAGGAGGGGTTGAAAACTATGGCTACACCTTC. Its translation: CASSPGGVENYGYTF. Filled out from reference TRBV11-3 and TRBJ1-2, the complete variable domain reads EAGVVQSPRYKIIEKKQPVAFWCNPISGHNTLYWYLQNLGQGPELLIRYENEEAVDDSQLPKDRFSAERLKGVDSTLKIQPAELGDSAVYLCASSPGGVENYGYTFGSGTRLTVV.

The rearrangement uses TRBV11-2 and TRBJ1-1, with D possibly TRBD1 on 5 matching bases. The V gene's germline CDR1 is SGHAT and CDR2 FQNNGV. There are 16 residues in the CDR3. Trimming removed 6 bases at V and 0 bases at J, with 17 bases between. CDR3 coding DNA: TGTGCCAGCAGTTACTTGGGGGGAACCATGAACACTGAAGCTTTCTTT. It specifies CASSYLGGTMNTEAFF. Full variable domain (outside the CDR3, taken from reference TRBV11-2 and TRBJ1-1): EAGVAQSPRYKIIEKRQSVAFWCNPISGHATLYWYQQILGQGPKLLIQFQNNGVVDDSQLPKDRFSAERLKGVDSTLKIQPAKLEDSAVYLCASSYLGGTMNTEAFFGQGTRLTVV.

The rearrangement links TRBV18 to TRBJ1-2, with D possibly matching TRBD1 (5 bases). The germline CDR1 and CDR2 sequences are KGHSH and LQKENI. V was trimmed by 6 bases and J by 0 bases, leaving 8 bases between them. There are 13 residues in the CDR3. CDR3 sequence reads: CASSGGANYGYTF. In DNA, the CDR3 is TGTGCCAGCTCGGGGGGGGCTAACTATGGCTACACCTTC.

This clone was counted only a few times. This chain links TRBV5-6 with TRBJ1-2; a weak D match, TRBD1 (5 bases). The V gene lost 0 bases and the J gene lost 1 base, with 13 bases spanning the gap. Germline lookup yields CDR1 SGHDT and CDR2 YYEEEE. CDR3 size: 16 residues. CDR3 in DNA: TGTGCCAGCAGCTTGGGGCAGGGTGGTTTTAACTATGGCTACACCTTC. This sequence encodes CASSLGQGGFNYGYTF.

The chain has TRBV7-3 and TRBJ1-2; TRBD1 is a possible D gene (6 bases). CDR1 is SGHTA, CDR2 FQGTGA, per germline. V was trimmed by 5 bases and J by 0 bases, leaving 16 bases between them. The CDR3 runs to 16 residues. The chain's CDR3 is CASSQTTGPSNYGYTF. DNA of the CDR3: TGTGCCAGCAGCCAGACTACAGGGCCTTCTAACTATGGCTACACCTTC.